The rows below give T cell receptor beta chains drawn from one sample of a study of shared clonotypes between healthy human individuals. Here immunoSEQ multiplex PCR was the method, and the copy in TCRdb shows in-frame clones only, minus some. The sample consists of millions of clones, over 85% of them appearing once. The source material was naive CD8+ T cells sorted from blood. Source of these receptors: a man in his late teens or twenties in good health. The CDR3 runs from the conserved cysteine through the conserved F or W. A D gene is named only where the DNA matches it firmly. The size of a clone is reported for some rows only, either as once, few or many, or as a class for expanded clones.

TRBJ1-2	-	TRBV30	-	TGTGCCTGGAGTGTAGGGTCGCCTGGCGGAGGCTACACCTTC	CAWSVGSPGGGYTF
TRBJ1-1	-	TRBV6-5	once	TGTGCCAGCAGTTACTCGCCAGAAGGACCTGAAGCTTTCTTT	CASSYSPEGPEAFF
TRBJ2-3	TRBD1	TRBV7-9	-	TGTGCCAGCAGCTTAGTCCCCGGACAGGGGAGCACAGATACGCAGTATTTT	CASSLVPGQGSTDTQYF
TRBJ1-1	TRBD1	TRBV7-2	once	TGTGCCAGCAGCTTAGATAGGACAGGGTTATCGAACACTGAAGCTTTCTTT	CASSLDRTGLSNTEAFF
TRBJ2-3	TRBD2	TRBV15	-	TGTGCCACCAGCACTAGACTAGCGGGAGGGATCACAGATACGCAGTATTTT	CATSTRLAGGITDTQYF
TRBJ2-3	-	TRBV6-1	-	TGTGCCAGCGGCGTCTGGACGGATGCTACGCAGTATTTT	CASGVWTDATQYF
TRBJ1-1	-	TRBV27	-	TGTGCCAGCAGTCCGTTGGTTGGCGTGGGGGGACCCCCGAGCACTGAAGCTTTCTTT	CASSPLVGVGGPPSTEAFF
TRBJ1-1	-	TRBV5-6	-	TGTGCCAGCAGCTTGTTGGGGGGGAGTGAAGCTTTCTTT	CASSLLGGSEAFF
TRBJ2-3	TRBD2	TRBV30	-	TGTGCCTGGAATCCGGGACTAGTCGTAACAGATACGCAGTATTTT	CAWNPGLVVTDTQYF
TRBJ2-5	TRBD2	TRBV6-5	-	TGTGCCAGCAATTTAGCGGGGGACGAGACCCAGTACTTC	CASNLAGDETQYF
TRBJ1-6	-	TRBV7-2	-	TGTGCCAGCAGCAACAGGGTAAGCTCCTATAATTCACCCCTCCACTTT	CASSNRVSSYNSPLHF
TRBJ1-2	TRBD1	TRBV13	-	TGTGCCAGCATCCCAAAATGGACAGGGGGCTACTATGGCTACACCTTC	CASIPKWTGGYYGYTF
TRBJ1-4	-	TRBV4-3	-	TGCGCCAGCAGCCAAGGTGAAAAACTGTTTTTT	CASSQGEKLFF
TRBJ1-5	-	TRBV5-8	-	TGTGCCAGCAGCTTGGCTCAGGGCAATCAGCCCCAGCATTTT	CASSLAQGNQPQHF
TRBJ1-1	TRBD1	TRBV7-6	-	TGTGCCAGCAGCTTAGTTCCACAGGGGGCCTTGAACACTGAAGCTTTCTTT	CASSLVPQGALNTEAFF
TRBJ2-7	TRBD1	TRBV5-6	-	TGTGCCAGCAGCCCGGGACAGGGGATATTCTACGAGCAGTACTTC	CASSPGQGIFYEQYF
TRBJ2-7	TRBD1	TRBV13	-	TGTGCCAGCAGCTTATGGACAGGGGCTGCCAGTTTGGAGCAGTACTTC	CASSLWTGAASLEQYF
TRBJ1-1	-	TRBV29-1	-	TGCAGCGTTTATGGGCCGAACACTGAAGCTTTCTTT	CSVYGPNTEAFF
TRBJ1-6	-	TRBV10-1	few	TGCGCCAGCAGTGACGGTTCTTCACCCCTCCACTTT	CASSDGSSPLHF
TRBJ2-1	-	TRBV12-5	-	TGTGCTAGTGCCCCCGGCGATGAGCAGTTCTTC	CASAPGDEQFF
TRBJ1-2	-	TRBV13	-	TGTGCCAGCAGTTTGTCTGCGAACCAAAACTATGGCTACACCTTC	CASSLSANQNYGYTF
TRBJ2-3	-	TRBV7-9	-	TGTGCCAGCAGCTTAGGGGTCTATACGCAGTATTTT	CASSLGVYTQYF
TRBJ1-1	-	TRBV4-3	-	TGCGCCAGCAGCCAAGATACGGAATCCGACGCTTTCTTT	CASSQDTESDAFF